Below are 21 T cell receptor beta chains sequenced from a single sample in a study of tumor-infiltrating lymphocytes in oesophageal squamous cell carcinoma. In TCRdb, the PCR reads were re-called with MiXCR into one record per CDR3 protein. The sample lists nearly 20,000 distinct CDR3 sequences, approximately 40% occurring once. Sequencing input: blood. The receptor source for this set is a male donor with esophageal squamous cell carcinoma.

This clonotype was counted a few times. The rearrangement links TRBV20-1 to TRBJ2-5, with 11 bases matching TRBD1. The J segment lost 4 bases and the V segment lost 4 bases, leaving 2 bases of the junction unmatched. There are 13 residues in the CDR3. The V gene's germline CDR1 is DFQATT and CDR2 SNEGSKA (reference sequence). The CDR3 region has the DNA TGCAGTGCTACGGGACAGGGGGGAGAGACCCAGTACTTC. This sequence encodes CSATGQGGETQYF.

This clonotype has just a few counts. The CDR3, as DNA: TGTGCCAGCAGCTTAAGACAAAACCAGGGCGAGCAGTACTTC. Amino acids: CASSLRQNQGEQYF. V is TRBV7-8 and J is TRBJ2-7; the D gene is possibly TRBD1 (5 bases). The CDR3 runs 14 residues. From germline, CDR1 is SGHVS and CDR2 FQNEAQ. V lost 2 bases and J lost 6, with 14 bases in between.

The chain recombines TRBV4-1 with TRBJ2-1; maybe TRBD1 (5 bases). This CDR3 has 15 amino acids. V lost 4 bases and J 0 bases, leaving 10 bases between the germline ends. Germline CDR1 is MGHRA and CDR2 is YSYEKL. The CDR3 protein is CASSPQGSSYNEQFF. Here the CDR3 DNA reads TGCGCCAGCAGCCCGCAGGGAAGCTCCTACAATGAGCAGTTCTTC.

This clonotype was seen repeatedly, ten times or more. The CDR3 loop is CASSPQEGGYGYTF. CDR3 DNA: TGTGCCAGCAGCCCCCAAGAAGGGGGCTATGGCTACACCTTC. V gene TRBV6-1 combines with J gene TRBJ1-2; maybe TRBD1 (6 bases). V was cut by 6 bases and J by 4 bases, with 15 bases left in between. This CDR3 is 14 amino acids long. Germline V gene lookup returns CDR1 MNHNS and CDR2 SASEGT.

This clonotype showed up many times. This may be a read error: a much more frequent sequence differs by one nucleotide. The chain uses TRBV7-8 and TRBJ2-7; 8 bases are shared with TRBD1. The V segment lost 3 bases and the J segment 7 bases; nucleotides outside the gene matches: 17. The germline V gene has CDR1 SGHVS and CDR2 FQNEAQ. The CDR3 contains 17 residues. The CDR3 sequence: CASSFFPRQGAYNEQYF. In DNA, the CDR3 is TGTGCCAGCAGCTTCTTCCCCCGGCAGGGGGCTTACAATGAGCAGTACTTC.

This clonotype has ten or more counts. The CDR3 DNA reads as TGTGCCAGCAGTTCTGGACTAGCGGGAGGCCTCTACGAGCAGTACTTC. Translation: CASSSGLAGGLYEQYF. The chain joins TRBV27 to TRBJ2-1, with 14 bases that match TRBD2. Gene TRBJ2-7 matches the end of the DNA better, so the J call may be wrong. CDR3 size: 16 residues. Germline V gene lookup returns CDR1 MNHEY and CDR2 SMNVEV (reference sequence).

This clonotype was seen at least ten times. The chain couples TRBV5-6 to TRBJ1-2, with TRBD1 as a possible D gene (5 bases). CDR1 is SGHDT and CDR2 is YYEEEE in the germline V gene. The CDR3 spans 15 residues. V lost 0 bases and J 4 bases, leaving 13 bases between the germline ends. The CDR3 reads CASSLAGMGPYGYTF. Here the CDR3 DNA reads TGTGCCAGCAGCTTGGCGGGGATGGGGCCCTATGGCTACACCTTC. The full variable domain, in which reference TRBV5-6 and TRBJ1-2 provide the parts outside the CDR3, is DAGVTQSPTHLIKTRGQQVTLRCSPKSGHDTVSWYQQALGQGPQFIFQYYEEEERQRGNFPDRFSGHQFPNYSSELNVNALLLGDSALYLCASSLAGMGPYGYTFGSGTRLTVV.

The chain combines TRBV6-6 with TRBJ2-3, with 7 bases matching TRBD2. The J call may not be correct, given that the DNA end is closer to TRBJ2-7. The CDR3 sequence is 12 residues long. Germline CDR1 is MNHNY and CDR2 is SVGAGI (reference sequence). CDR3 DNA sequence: TGTGCCAGCAGTAAACCTAGCGGCGAGCAGTACTTC. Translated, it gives CASSKPSGEQYF.

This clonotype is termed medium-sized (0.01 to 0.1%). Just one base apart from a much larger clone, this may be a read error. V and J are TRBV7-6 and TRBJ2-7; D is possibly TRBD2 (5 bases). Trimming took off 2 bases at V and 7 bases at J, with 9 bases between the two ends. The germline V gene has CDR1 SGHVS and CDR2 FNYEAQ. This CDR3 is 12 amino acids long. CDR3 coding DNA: TGTGCCAGCAGCTTAAGCGGCAATGAGCAGTACTTC. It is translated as CASSLSGNEQYF.

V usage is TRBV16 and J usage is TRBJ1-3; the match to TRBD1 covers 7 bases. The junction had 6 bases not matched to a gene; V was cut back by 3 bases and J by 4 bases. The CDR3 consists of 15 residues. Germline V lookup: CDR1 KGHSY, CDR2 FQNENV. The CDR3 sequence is CASSQRGGFGNTIYF. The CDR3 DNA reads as TGTGCCAGCAGCCAGAGAGGGGGCTTCGGAAACACCATATATTTT.

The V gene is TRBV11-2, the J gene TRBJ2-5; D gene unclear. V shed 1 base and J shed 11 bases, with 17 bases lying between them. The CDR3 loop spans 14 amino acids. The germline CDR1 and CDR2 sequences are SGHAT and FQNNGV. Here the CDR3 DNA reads TGTGCCAGCAGCTTAGGTGGCAGCGACAATGTGCAGTACTTC. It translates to CASSLGGSDNVQYF.

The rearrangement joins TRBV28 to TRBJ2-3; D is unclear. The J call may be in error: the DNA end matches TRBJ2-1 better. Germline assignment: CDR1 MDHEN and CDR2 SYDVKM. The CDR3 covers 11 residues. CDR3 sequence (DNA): TGTGCCAGCGGACGCTTGGATGAGCAGTTCTTC. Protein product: CASGRLDEQFF.

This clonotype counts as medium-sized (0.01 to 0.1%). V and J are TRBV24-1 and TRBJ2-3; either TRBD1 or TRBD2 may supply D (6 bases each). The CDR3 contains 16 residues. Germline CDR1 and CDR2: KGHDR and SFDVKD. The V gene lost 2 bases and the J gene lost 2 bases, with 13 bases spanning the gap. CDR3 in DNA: TGTGCCACCAGTGATTGGGGGGCAGGGACCACAGATACGCAGTATTTT. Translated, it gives CATSDWGAGTTDTQYF.

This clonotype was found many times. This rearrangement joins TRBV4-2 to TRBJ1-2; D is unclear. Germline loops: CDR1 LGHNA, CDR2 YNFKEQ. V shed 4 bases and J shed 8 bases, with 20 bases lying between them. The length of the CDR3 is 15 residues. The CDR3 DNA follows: TGTGCCAGCAGCCCCGCCCAAGGGCAGGTTCTCGGCTACACCTTC. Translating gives CASSPAQGQVLGYTF.

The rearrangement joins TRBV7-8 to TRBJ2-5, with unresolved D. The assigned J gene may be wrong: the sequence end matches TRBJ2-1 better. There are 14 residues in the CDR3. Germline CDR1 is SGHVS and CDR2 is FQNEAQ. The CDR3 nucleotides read TGTGCCAGCAGCCCCGAGGACGAGGCCTACGAGCAGTTCTTC. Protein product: CASSPEDEAYEQFF.

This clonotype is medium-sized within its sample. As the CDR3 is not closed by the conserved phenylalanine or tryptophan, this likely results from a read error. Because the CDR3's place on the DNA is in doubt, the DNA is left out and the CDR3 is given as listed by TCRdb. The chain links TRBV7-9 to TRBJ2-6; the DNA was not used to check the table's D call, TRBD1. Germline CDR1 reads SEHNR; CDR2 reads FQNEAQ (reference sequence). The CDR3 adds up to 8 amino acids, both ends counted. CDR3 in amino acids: CASSLAGT.

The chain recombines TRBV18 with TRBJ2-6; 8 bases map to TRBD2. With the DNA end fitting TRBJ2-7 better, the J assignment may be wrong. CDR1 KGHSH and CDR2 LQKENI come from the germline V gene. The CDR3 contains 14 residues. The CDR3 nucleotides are TGTGCCAGCTCACTTAGCGGGGACTCCTACGAGCAGTACTTC. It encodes CASSLSGDSYEQYF.

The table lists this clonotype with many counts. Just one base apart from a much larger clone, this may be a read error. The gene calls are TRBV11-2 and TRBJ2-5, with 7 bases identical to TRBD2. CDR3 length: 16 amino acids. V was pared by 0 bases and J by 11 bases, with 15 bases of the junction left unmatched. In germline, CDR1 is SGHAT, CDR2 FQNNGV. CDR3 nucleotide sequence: TGTGCCAGCAGCTTAGAAGGCCTAGCGGCCTACAATGAGCAGTACTTC. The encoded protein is CASSLEGLAAYNEQYF.

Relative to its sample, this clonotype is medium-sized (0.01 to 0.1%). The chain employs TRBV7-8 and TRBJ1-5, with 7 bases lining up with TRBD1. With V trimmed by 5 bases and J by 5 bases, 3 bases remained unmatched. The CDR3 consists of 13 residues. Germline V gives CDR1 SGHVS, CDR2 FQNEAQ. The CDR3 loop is CASSRQGDQPQHF. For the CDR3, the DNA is TGTGCCAGCAGCCGACAGGGAGATCAGCCCCAGCATTTT.

In nucleotides, the CDR3 is TGTGCCAGCAGCTTGAGTCTGAGAGCTGAGCAGTTCTTC. It encodes CASSLSLRAEQFF. The J gene is TRBJ2-5, the V gene TRBV11-2, with D unresolved. Gene TRBJ2-1 matches the end of the DNA better, so the J call may be wrong. This CDR3 is built from 13 residues. The germline CDR1 and CDR2 sequences are SGHAT and FQNNGV.

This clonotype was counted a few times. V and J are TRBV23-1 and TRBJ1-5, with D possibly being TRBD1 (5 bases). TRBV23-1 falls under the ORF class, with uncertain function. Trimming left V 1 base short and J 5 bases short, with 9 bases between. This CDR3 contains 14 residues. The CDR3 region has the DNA TGCGCCAGCAGTCAATGTTGGGGGTATCAGCCCCAGCATTTT. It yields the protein CASSQCWGYQPQHF.